This T cell receptor (beta chain) was recorded in a study of cytomegalovirus exposure and HLA in healthy donors. V lost 3 bases to trimming and J lost 1 base, with 11 bases between them. Germline lookup yields CDR1 SGDLS and CDR2 YYNGEE. CDR3 length: 15 residues. Primers: 60 Vbeta forward and 13 Jbeta reverse. The table came from immunoSEQ multiplex PCR; TCRdb's copy has only in-frame clones and leaves some out. The profile covers some 170,000 clones, with 80% appearing a single time and 4% to 5% taken by the ten largest. This clone was observed a handful of times. Its antigen is still unknown. Study results and caveats: Segments of the TCR beta V type were, in most cases, productive about 90% or about 30% of the time in an earlier analysis.

The sequenced material came from PBMCs. This sequence was found in a man aged 25 to 40 in good health and CMV-seronegative. This chain connects TRBV9 to TRBJ2-1; D gene unclear. The CDR3 reads CASSGFASSYNEQFF. Written as DNA, the CDR3 is TGTGCCAGCAGCGGTTTTGCGAGTTCCTACAATGAGCAGTTCTTC.